The clone carrying this T cell receptor (beta chain) came up many times. Its antigen is not identified. With a duration under 2 months, the hyperthyroidism was newly diagnosed in patients aged 18 to 65. The data derive from a study of T cells in Graves' hyperthyroidism and ophthalmopathy. Findings and limits, study-wide: Researchers found most expanded thyroid clonotypes above 0.001 in blood as well. Researchers report that a 13 V-J model separated ophthalmopathy from stable hyperthyroidism.

V lost 5 bases and J lost 4, with 9 bases in between. This CDR3 has 11 amino acids. Germline values: CDR1 DFQATT, CDR2 SNEGSKA (reference sequence). Regions amplified from RNA transcripts were the TCR beta CDR3 regions. During a first-round RT-PCR of the TCR CDR3, the HTBI primer set was used. TCRdb re-derived calls from the multiplex PCR reads in MiXCR, one entry per CDR3 protein. This repertoire shows approximately 100,000 distinct CDR3 sequences, 40% found once; its top ten account for roughly 10%. The sample taken for sequencing was peripheral blood or thyroid tissue (not recorded which). V and J are TRBV20-1 and TRBJ2-7, with D perhaps matching TRBD1 (5 bases). The TCR originated in a woman aged 25 to 39 with Graves' hyperthyroidism. The CDR3 sequence is CSASDSYEQYF. The CDR3 DNA reads TGCAGTGCTTCCGACAGTTACGAGCAGTACTTC.